This TCR beta chain stems from a study of T cells in Graves' hyperthyroidism and ophthalmopathy. In the study overall: Staff took peripheral blood when the initial diagnosis was made, before any treatment began.

Germline V gene data show CDR1 as GTSNPN and CDR2 as SVGIG (reference sequence). CDR3 size: 14 residues. Germline trimming cut 1 base from V and 3 bases from J; bases unmatched to any gene: 5. From RNA transcripts, TCR beta CDR3 regions were amplified. A set of HTBI primers served as the primers for a first-round RT-PCR of the TCR CDR3. TCRdb analysed the multiplex PCR reads with MiXCR anew, one entry per CDR3 protein. There are roughly 300,000 distinct CDR3 sequences in the sample; 20% to 25% occur only once, and under 55% lies in the top ten. This clonotype was detected a few times. Not enrolled were patients with uncontrolled infection, other autoimmune disease, pregnancy or lactation.

The V call is TRBV30, the J call TRBJ1-2; 7 nucleotides align to TRBD1. The clonotype comes from a woman between 50 and 59 years old with Graves' hyperthyroidism. Sample: blood. CDR3 residues: CAWSARTGHYGYTF. CDR3 sequence (DNA): TGTGCCTGGAGTGCCCGGACAGGCCACTATGGCTACACCTTC.